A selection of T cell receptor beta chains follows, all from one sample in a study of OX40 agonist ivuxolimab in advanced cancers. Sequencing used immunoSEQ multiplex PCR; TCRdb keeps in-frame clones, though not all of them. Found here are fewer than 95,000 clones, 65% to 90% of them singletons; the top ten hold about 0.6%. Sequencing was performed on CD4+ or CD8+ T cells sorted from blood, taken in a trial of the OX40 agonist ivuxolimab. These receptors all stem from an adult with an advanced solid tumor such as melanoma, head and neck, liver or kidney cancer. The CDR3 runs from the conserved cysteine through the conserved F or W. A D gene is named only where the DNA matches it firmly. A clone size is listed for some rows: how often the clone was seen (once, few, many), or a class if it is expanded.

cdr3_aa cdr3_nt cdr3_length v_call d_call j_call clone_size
CASSLGQGGNSPLHF TGCGCCAGCAGCTTGGGACAGGGGGGAAATTCACCCCTCCACTTT 15 TRBV5-1 TRBD1 TRBJ1-6 NA
CASSDSRTGSNNSPLHF TGTGCCAGCAGCGATTCACGGACAGGCAGTAACAATTCACCCCTCCACTTT 17 TRBV9 TRBD1 TRBJ1-6 NA
CAITPGQEFYNTGELFF TGTGCCATCACACCCGGACAGGAATTTTATAACACCGGGGAGCTGTTTTTT 17 TRBV10-3 TRBD1 TRBJ2-2 NA
CASSSSPGNTIYF TGTGCCAGCAGTTCTTCCCCTGGAAACACCATATATTTT 13 TRBV6-5 NA TRBJ1-3 NA
CASSHWTGGHQQETQYF TGCGCCAGCAGCCACTGGACAGGGGGCCACCAACAAGAGACCCAGTACTTC 17 TRBV4-1 TRBD1 TRBJ2-5 NA
CASSLAAGAGVDTQYF TGTGCCAGCAGTTTAGCAGCGGGGGCCGGGGTAGATACGCAGTATTTT 16 TRBV28 TRBD2 TRBJ2-3 NA
CASSHPGVSGRPEQFF TGTGCCAGTAGTCACCCGGGGGTTAGCGGGAGGCCTGAGCAGTTCTTC 16 TRBV19 TRBD2 TRBJ2-1 NA
CASSREISTDTQYF TGCGCCAGCAGCAGAGAAATTAGCACAGATACGCAGTATTTT 14 TRBV10-2 NA TRBJ2-3 NA
CASSYERSYGYTF TGTGCCAGCAGTTACGAAAGGAGCTATGGCTACACCTTC 13 TRBV4-2 NA TRBJ1-2 NA
CASSQGLAGRDTQYF TGTGCCAGCAGCCAGGGACTAGCGGGGAGAGATACGCAGTATTTT 15 TRBV7-3 TRBD2 TRBJ2-3 NA
CASSYRDRVGYTF TGTGCCAGCAGCTATCGGGACAGGGTGGGCTACACCTTC 13 TRBV7-9 TRBD1 TRBJ1-2 once
CASSRLAGVKDEQFF TGTGCCAGTAGTCGGCTAGCGGGGGTGAAGGATGAGCAGTTCTTC 15 TRBV19 TRBD2 TRBJ2-1 NA
CAFTGLDNEKLFF TGTGCCTTTACGGGACTAGATAACGAAAAACTGTTTTTT 13 TRBV30 NA TRBJ1-4 NA
CASSLSGGHSYEQYF TGTGCCAGCAGCTTAAGCGGGGGTCACTCCTACGAGCAGTACTTC 15 TRBV7-9 TRBD2 TRBJ2-7 once
CASSFEGVPYYNEQFF TGTGCCAGCAGTTTTGAGGGGGTTCCATATTACAATGAGCAGTTCTTC 16 TRBV27 NA TRBJ2-1 NA
CASSRSTSGGFISYNEQFF TGTGCTAGCAGCCGTTCAACTAGCGGGGGGTTTATCTCCTACAATGAGCAGTTCTTC 19 TRBV7-7 TRBD2 TRBJ2-1 NA
CSGLDGYEQYF TGCAGCGGCCTGGACGGCTACGAGCAGTACTTC 11 TRBV29-1 NA TRBJ2-7 NA
CAISEVAGPTDTQYF TGTGCCATCAGTGAGGTGGCGGGGCCGACAGATACGCAGTATTTT 15 TRBV10-3 NA TRBJ2-3 NA
CASSVATGTTDTQYF TGTGCCAGCAGCGTAGCTACTGGGACCACAGATACGCAGTATTTT 15 TRBV9 NA TRBJ2-3 NA
CSVLRTSGGRNEQFF TGCAGCGTGCTCAGGACTAGCGGGGGGAGGAATGAGCAGTTCTTC 15 TRBV29-1 TRBD2 TRBJ2-1 NA
CSVEDLRLGAEDNYGYTF TGCAGCGTTGAAGATCTTCGGCTGGGGGCGGAAGATAACTATGGCTACACCTTC 18 TRBV29-1 NA TRBJ1-2 NA
CASSPPGTGGETQYF TGTGCCAGCTCACCACCAGGGACAGGGGGGGAGACCCAGTACTTC 15 TRBV18 TRBD1 TRBJ2-5 NA
CASSIGIGGGEKLFF TGTGCCAGTAGTATTGGCATTGGGGGGGGTGAAAAACTGTTTTTT 15 TRBV19 NA TRBJ1-4 NA
CASSYSGPPGTEAFF TGTGCCAGCAGTTACTCGGGCCCACCGGGCACTGAAGCTTTCTTT 15 TRBV6-5 NA TRBJ1-1 NA
CASMAQGAPSGNTIYF TGTGCCAGCATGGCACAGGGGGCTCCCTCTGGAAACACCATATATTTT 16 TRBV2 TRBD1 TRBJ1-3 few
CASSYVANTEAFF TGTGCCAGCAGTTACGTTGCGAACACTGAAGCTTTCTTT 13 TRBV6-5 NA TRBJ1-1 few
CASSSPKTATNEKLFF TGTGCCAGCAGTTCCCCCAAGACAGCAACTAATGAAAAACTGTTTTTT 16 TRBV7-9 NA TRBJ1-4 few
CASRVQRDEGYTF TGTGCCAGCAGAGTCCAAAGGGACGAAGGCTACACCTTC 13 TRBV9 NA TRBJ1-2 once
CASSGSVGETQYF TGTGCCAGCAGCGGATCGGTGGGAGAGACCCAGTACTTC 13 TRBV9 NA TRBJ2-5 NA
CASSVEVNTEAFF TGTGCCAGCAGCGTAGAGGTGAACACTGAAGCTTTCTTT 13 TRBV9 NA TRBJ1-1 few
CASSLEPPYGYTF TGTGCCAGCAGCTTAGAGCCCCCCTATGGCTACACCTTC 13 TRBV7-2 NA TRBJ1-2 NA
CASSSPGQGFETQYF TGTGCCAGCAGCTCGCCGGGACAGGGGTTTGAGACCCAGTACTTC 15 TRBV7-2 TRBD1 TRBJ2-5 NA
CASSRNENTGELFF TGTGCCAGCAGCCGAAACGAGAACACCGGGGAGCTGTTTTTT 14 TRBV7-3 NA TRBJ2-2 NA
CASSADLKPYEQYF TGTGCCAGCAGTGCGGACCTTAAGCCCTACGAGCAGTACTTC 14 TRBV6-9 NA TRBJ2-7 NA
CAISGTSGGAPETQYF TGTGCCATCAGTGGGACTAGCGGGGGGGCTCCAGAGACCCAGTACTTC 16 TRBV10-3 TRBD2 TRBJ2-5 NA
CASTMTGVNTEAFF TGTGCCAGCACCATGACAGGGGTGAACACTGAAGCTTTCTTT 14 TRBV21-1 NA TRBJ1-1 few
CASSFREGPEAFF TGTGCCAGTAGTTTCCGGGAGGGTCCCGAAGCTTTCTTT 13 TRBV19 NA TRBJ1-1 NA
CASSQVPPRTSGLYEQFF TGTGCCAGCAGCCAAGTGCCACCCAGGACTAGCGGCCTCTATGAGCAGTTCTTC 18 TRBV4-2 TRBD2 TRBJ2-1 NA
CASSPGGFAKNIQYF TGTGCCAGCAGCCCAGGGGGCTTTGCCAAAAACATTCAGTACTTC 15 TRBV28 TRBD1 TRBJ2-4 NA
CASSGQGAGTDTQYF TGCGCCAGCAGCGGACAGGGGGCGGGCACAGATACGCAGTATTTT 15 TRBV5-1 TRBD1 TRBJ2-3 NA
CSVRSTATSEQYF TGCAGCGTTCGGTCCACCGCTACGAGCGAGCAGTACTTC 13 TRBV29-1 NA TRBJ2-7 NA
CASRRQELNSPLHF TGTGCCAGCAGGCGACAGGAGCTGAATTCACCCCTCCACTTT 14 TRBV6-5 NA TRBJ1-6 NA
CASSTHPQGLAGIGEQFF TGTGCCAGTAGTACTCATCCTCAGGGACTAGCGGGGATAGGTGAGCAGTTCTTC 18 TRBV19 TRBD2 TRBJ2-1 NA
CASSLSRGRYGYTF TGTGCCAGCAGTTTATCAAGGGGGCGATATGGCTACACCTTC 14 TRBV27 TRBD1 TRBJ1-2 NA
CSVEDGRTRAAFF TGCAGCGTTGAAGATGGGAGGACAAGGGCTGCTTTCTTT 13 TRBV29-1 NA TRBJ1-1 NA
CASSSPAGTGTSGANVLTF TGCGCCAGCAGCTCGCCGGCCGGGACAGGGACCTCTGGGGCCAACGTCCTGACTTTC 19 TRBV5-1 TRBD1 TRBJ2-6 NA